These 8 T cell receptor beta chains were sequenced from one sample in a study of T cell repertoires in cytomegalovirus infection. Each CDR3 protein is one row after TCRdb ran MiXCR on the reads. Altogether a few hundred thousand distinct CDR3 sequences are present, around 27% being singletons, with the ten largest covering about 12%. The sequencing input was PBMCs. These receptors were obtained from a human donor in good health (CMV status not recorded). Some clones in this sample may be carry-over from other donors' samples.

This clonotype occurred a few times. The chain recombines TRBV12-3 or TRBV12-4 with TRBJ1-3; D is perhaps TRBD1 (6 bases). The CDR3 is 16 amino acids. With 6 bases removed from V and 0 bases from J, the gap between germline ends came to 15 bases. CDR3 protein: CASSRYRASSGNTIYF. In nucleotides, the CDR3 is TGTGCCAGCAGCCGATACAGGGCCAGCTCTGGAAACACCATATATTTT.

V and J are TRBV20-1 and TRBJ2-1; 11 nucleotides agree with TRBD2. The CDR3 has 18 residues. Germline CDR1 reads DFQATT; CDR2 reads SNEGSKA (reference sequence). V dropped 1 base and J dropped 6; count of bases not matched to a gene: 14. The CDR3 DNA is TGCAGTGCTAGAGGGACAACTAGCGGGAGTCTTATTAGCAATGAGCAGTTCTTC. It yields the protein CSARGTTSGSLISNEQFF.

CDR3 coding DNA: TGTGCCAGCAGCAATTGGGCTGGCACCGGGGAGCTGTTTTTT. Translated: CASSNWAGTGELFF. V is TRBV6-2 or TRBV6-3 and J is TRBJ2-2; D unresolved. CDR3 length: 14 amino acids. Trimming removed 6 bases from V and 4 bases from J, with 12 bases in between. Germline V CDR1 and CDR2: MNHEY, SVGEGT.

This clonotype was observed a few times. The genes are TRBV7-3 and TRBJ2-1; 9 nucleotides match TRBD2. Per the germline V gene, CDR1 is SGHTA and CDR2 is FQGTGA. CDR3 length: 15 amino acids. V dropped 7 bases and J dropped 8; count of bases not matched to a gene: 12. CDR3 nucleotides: TGTGCCAGCACTCCGGAGCTAGCGGGAAAGGATGAGCAGTTCTTC. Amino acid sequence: CASTPELAGKDEQFF.

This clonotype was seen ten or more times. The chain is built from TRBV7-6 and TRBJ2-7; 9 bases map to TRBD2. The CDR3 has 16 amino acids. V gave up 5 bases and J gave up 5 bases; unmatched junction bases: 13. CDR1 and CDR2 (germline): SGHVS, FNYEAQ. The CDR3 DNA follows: TGTGCCAGCAGCCCCGCACGCGGGAGGGCCGAAAACGAGCAGTACTTC. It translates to CASSPARGRAENEQYF.

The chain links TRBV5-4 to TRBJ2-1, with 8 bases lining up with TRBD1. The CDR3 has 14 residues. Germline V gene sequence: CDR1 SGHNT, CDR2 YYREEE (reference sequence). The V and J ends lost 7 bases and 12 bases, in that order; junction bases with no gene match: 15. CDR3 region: CASAQGAVSQGQFF. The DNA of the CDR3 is TGTGCCAGCGCCCAGGGGGCCGTCAGCCAGGGGCAGTTCTTC.

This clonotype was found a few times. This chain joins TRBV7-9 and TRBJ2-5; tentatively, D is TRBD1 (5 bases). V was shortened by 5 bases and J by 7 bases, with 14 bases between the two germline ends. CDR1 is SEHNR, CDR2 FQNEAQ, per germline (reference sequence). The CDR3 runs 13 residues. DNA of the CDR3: TGTGCCAGCAGCATTGACAGCCTCGGGACCCAGTACTTC. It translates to CASSIDSLGTQYF.

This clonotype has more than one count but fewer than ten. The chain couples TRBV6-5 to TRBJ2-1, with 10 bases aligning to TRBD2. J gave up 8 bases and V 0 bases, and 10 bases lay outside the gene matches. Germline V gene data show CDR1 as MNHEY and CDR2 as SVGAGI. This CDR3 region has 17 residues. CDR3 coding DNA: TGTGCCAGCAGTTACTCGATACCGGGACTAGCGAGGGATGAGCAGTTCTTC. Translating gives CASSYSIPGLARDEQFF.